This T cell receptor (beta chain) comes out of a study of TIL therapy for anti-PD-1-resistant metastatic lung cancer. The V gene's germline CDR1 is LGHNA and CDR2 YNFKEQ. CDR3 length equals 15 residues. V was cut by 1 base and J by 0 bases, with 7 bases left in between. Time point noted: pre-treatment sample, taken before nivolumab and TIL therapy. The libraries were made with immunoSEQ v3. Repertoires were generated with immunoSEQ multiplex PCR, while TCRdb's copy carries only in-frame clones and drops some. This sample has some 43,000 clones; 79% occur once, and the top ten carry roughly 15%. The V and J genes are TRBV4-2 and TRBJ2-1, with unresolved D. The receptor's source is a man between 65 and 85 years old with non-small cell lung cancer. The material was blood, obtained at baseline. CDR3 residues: CASSQGLYSYNEQFF. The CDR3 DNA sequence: TGTGCCAGCAGCCAAGGGCTTTACTCCTACAATGAGCAGTTCTTC.